This entry lists 25 T cell receptor beta chains sequenced from one sample in a study of blood T cell repertoires in COVID-19. TCRdb's copy holds only in-frame clones and misses some; the assay was immunoSEQ multiplex PCR. The sample shows about 210,000 clones, around 80% of them seen only once. The specimen sequenced was peripheral blood. Source of these receptors: a middle-aged woman with acute or convalescent COVID-19.

The rearrangement joins TRBV6-5 to TRBJ1-1; D may be TRBD1 (6 bases). Per the germline V gene, CDR1 is MNHEY and CDR2 is SVGAGI. Trimming shortened V by 2 bases and J by 5 bases, and 9 bases separated the two germline ends. There are 13 residues in the CDR3. The CDR3 loop reads CASSYEQGTEAFF. Written as DNA, the CDR3 is TGTGCCAGCAGTTACGAGCAGGGGACTGAAGCTTTCTTT.

The chain couples TRBV3-1 (or the pseudogene TRBV3-2) to TRBJ2-1; the D is unclear. The CDR3 spans 14 residues. The V end was cut by 0 bases, the J end by 7 bases, with 10 bases between. Germline CDR1 reads LGHDT; CDR2 reads YNNKEL (reference sequence). The CDR3 coding sequence is TGTGCCAGCAGCCAAGATCTAGGAGCAAATGAGCAGTTCTTC. It yields the protein CASSQDLGANEQFF.

The chain links TRBV6-2 or TRBV6-3 to TRBJ1-5; 8 nucleotides align to TRBD1. Germline CDR1 and CDR2: MNHEY and SVGEGT. CDR3 size: 15 residues. J was trimmed by 7 bases and V by 6 bases; bases with no gene match: 11. The DNA for the CDR3 is TGTGCCAGCAGCTCTCCGGACAGGGCGAGACAGCCCCAGCATTTT. Translating it yields CASSSPDRARQPQHF.

This clone has only a few counts. The chain carries TRBV27 and TRBJ1-5; 7 bases agree with TRBD1. V was pared by 5 bases and J by 5 bases, with 9 bases of the junction left unmatched. The CDR3 consists of 15 residues. CDR1 is MNHEY and CDR2 is SMNVEV in the germline V gene (reference sequence). The CDR3 here is CASSTFRGKDQPQHF. CDR3 nucleotide sequence: TGTGCCAGCAGTACCTTCAGGGGGAAAGATCAGCCCCAGCATTTT.

The chain carries TRBV4-3 and TRBJ2-7; possibly TRBD1 for D (6 bases). Trimming shortened V by 1 base and J by 6 bases, and 19 bases separated the two germline ends. Germline CDR1 LGHNA, CDR2 YSLEER. This CDR3 is built from 16 residues. The CDR3 DNA reads as TGCGCCAGCAGCCAAGCAATGGGACAAGGTCCCCTCGAGCAGTACTTC. Translated, it gives CASSQAMGQGPLEQYF.

This clone was found a few times. The chain uses TRBV9 and TRBJ2-3, with TRBD2 matching 12 bases. Germline loops: CDR1 SGDLS, CDR2 YYNGEE. There are 15 residues in the CDR3. V was pared by 3 bases and J by 5 bases, with 4 bases of the junction left unmatched. The CDR3 sequence: CASSASSGGVDTQYF. The CDR3, as DNA: TGTGCCAGCAGCGCCTCTAGCGGGGGGGTAGATACGCAGTATTTT.

This clone was found a few times. In DNA form, the CDR3 reads TGTGCCAGCAGCCAAGGTGGGACAGATTATGGCTACACCTTC. It specifies CASSQGGTDYGYTF. This sequence joins TRBV4-2 and TRBJ1-2; 7 bases match TRBD1. CDR3 length equals 14 residues. CDR1 and CDR2 (germline): LGHNA, YNFKEQ. V shed 1 base and J 5 bases; nucleotides not matched to a gene: 4.

The gene calls are TRBV20-1 and TRBJ1-1; no definite D call. CDR1 is DFQATT, CDR2 SNEGSKA, per germline (reference sequence). CDR3 length: 11 residues. Trimming cost V 6 bases and J 1 base, with 6 bases left between them. The CDR3 bases are TGCAGTGCGCGGGCGAACACTGAAGCTTTCTTT. Translating gives CSARANTEAFF.

The chain employs TRBV19 and TRBJ1-5; 11 positions agree with TRBD1. CDR1 is LNHDA and CDR2 is SQIVND in the germline V gene (reference sequence). V lost 4 bases and J lost 1; bases outside the gene matches: 12. This CDR3 has 19 amino acids. The CDR3 nucleotides are TGTGCCAGTAGTACGGGGACAGGGGGGGTTTATGGAAGCAATCAGCCCCAGCATTTT. This translates into CASSTGTGGVYGSNQPQHF. Combining the CDR3 with reference TRBV19 and TRBJ1-5 gives the whole variable domain DGGITQSPKYLFRKEGQNVTLSCEQNLNHDAMYWYRQDPGQGLRLIYYSQIVNDFQKGDIAEGYSVSREKKESFPLTVTSAQKNPTAFYLCASSTGTGGVYGSNQPQHFGDGTRLSIL.

In DNA form, the CDR3 reads TGCGCCAGCAGCCAAGATATCACGGGGGGCCGGCAGCCCCAGCATTTT. As protein: CASSQDITGGRQPQHF. The chain combines TRBV4-1 with TRBJ1-5, with D perhaps matching TRBD1 (6 bases). The CDR3 is 16 residues long. V was shortened by 0 bases and J by 7 bases, with 16 bases between the two germline ends. Germline V lookup: CDR1 MGHRA, CDR2 YSYEKL.

This sequence joins TRBV27 and TRBJ2-3; D is ambiguous. There are 12 residues in the CDR3. V was shortened by 0 bases and J by 8 bases, with 6 bases between the two germline ends. Germline lookup yields CDR1 MNHEY and CDR2 SMNVEV (reference sequence). In DNA form, the CDR3 reads TGTGCCAGCAGTTTATCCGGCGGTACGCAGTATTTT. This sequence encodes CASSLSGGTQYF.

The rearrangement links TRBV7-9 to TRBJ1-4; no reliable D call. Deletions cut 7 bases from V and 7 bases from J, with 13 bases between. Germline-derived CDR1 and CDR2 are SEHNR and FQNEAQ (reference sequence). This CDR3 spans 13 amino acids. DNA of the CDR3: TGTGCCAGCACCCCGGTCGGGTTTGAAAAACTGTTTTTT. As protein: CASTPVGFEKLFF.

V usage is TRBV11-3 and J usage is TRBJ2-1; a possible D gene is TRBD2 (6 bases). V lost 5 bases, J lost 4 bases, and 18 bases lay in between. The CDR3 extends over 16 amino acids. Germline V gene lookup returns CDR1 SGHNT and CDR2 YENEEA. CDR3 DNA: TGTGCCAGCAGCCTGAGCTCGGGAGTTGGATACAATGAGCAGTTCTTC. Its protein product is CASSLSSGVGYNEQFF.

This chain joins TRBV5-1 and TRBJ2-1, with 8 bases lining up with TRBD2. J was trimmed by 6 bases and V by 2 bases; bases with no gene match: 7. From germline, CDR1 is SGHRS and CDR2 YFSETQ. The CDR3 has 15 residues. This chain's CDR3 is CASSFSGGLRNEQFF. The CDR3 bases are TGCGCCAGCAGCTTCAGCGGGGGTCTGCGCAATGAGCAGTTCTTC. The entire variable domain, with the rest obtained from reference TRBV5-1 and TRBJ2-1, is as follows: KAGVTQTPRYLIKTRGQQVTLSCSPISGHRSVSWYQQTPGQGLQFLFEYFSETQRNKGNFPGRFSGRQFSNSRSEMNVSTLELGDSALYLCASSFSGGLRNEQFFGPGTRLTVL.

CDR3 region: CAWSPDRGNEKLFF. The CDR3 DNA reads as TGTGCCTGGAGTCCCGACAGAGGCAACGAAAAACTGTTTTTT. The chain couples TRBV30 to TRBJ1-4, with D tentatively TRBD1 (5 bases). V was clipped by 2 bases and J by 8 bases, with 15 bases between them. The CDR3 contains 14 residues. Germline V gives CDR1 GTSNPN, CDR2 SVGIG (reference sequence).

V is TRBV9 and J is TRBJ2-1, with 9 bases lining up with TRBD1. Looked up from germline, CDR1 is SGDLS and CDR2 is YYNGEE. With 0 bases clipped from V and 8 bases from J, the junction kept 9 bases outside the gene matches. CDR3 size: 16 residues. CDR3 in DNA: TGTGCCAGCAGCGTAGGAAGCCGGGACAGGGTCGATGAGCAGTTCTTC. Amino acids: CASSVGSRDRVDEQFF.

V is TRBV28 and J is TRBJ1-2; the D gene is possibly TRBD1 (6 bases). Germline V lookup: CDR1 MDHEN, CDR2 SYDVKM. The CDR3 runs 15 residues. With 6 bases removed from V and 0 bases from J, the gap between germline ends came to 14 bases. Written as DNA, the CDR3 is TGTGCCAGCAGGCGAGGGGGGGGGCCTAACTATGGCTACACCTTC. It translates to CASRRGGGPNYGYTF.

The chain uses TRBV7-6 and TRBJ2-3; 7 bases match TRBD1. With 1 base clipped from V and 4 bases from J, the junction kept 5 bases outside the gene matches. Germline assignment: CDR1 SGHVS and CDR2 FNYEAQ. The CDR3 loop spans 15 amino acids. In nucleotides, the CDR3 is TGTGCCAGCAGCTTAGAGGACCAGGGGGCAGATACGCAGTATTTT. Protein: CASSLEDQGADTQYF.

The chain employs TRBV7-9 and TRBJ2-2; 8 nucleotides line up with TRBD1. Germline trimming cut 5 bases from V and 6 bases from J; bases unmatched to any gene: 8. This CDR3 has 15 residues. Germline lookup yields CDR1 SEHNR and CDR2 FQNEAQ (reference sequence). This CDR3 reads CASSGAGQGPGELFF. CDR3 nucleotides: TGTGCCAGCAGCGGGGCAGGACAGGGTCCCGGGGAGCTGTTTTTT.

The CDR3 spells CASKLGRGRDGYTF. Here the CDR3 DNA reads TGTGCCAGCAAACTGGGAAGGGGGAGGGATGGCTACACCTTC. The rearrangement joins TRBV27 to TRBJ1-2; possible D gene TRBD1, 6 bases. The germline CDR1 and CDR2 sequences are MNHEY and SMNVEV (reference sequence). This CDR3 comprises 14 residues. V was clipped by 7 bases and J by 6 bases, with 18 bases between them.

This clone was detected only a few times. The V and J genes are TRBV4-3 and TRBJ2-1; the match to TRBD2 covers 8 bases. CDR1 is LGHNA, CDR2 YSLEER, per germline. The J segment lost 9 bases and the V segment lost 4 bases, leaving 8 bases of the junction unmatched. The CDR3 runs 14 residues. CDR3 protein: CASSPAGEVREQFF. The DNA of the CDR3 is TGCGCCAGCAGCCCAGCGGGAGAGGTTCGTGAGCAGTTCTTC.

The V call is TRBV5-1, the J call TRBJ2-7; possible D gene TRBD2, 5 bases. Germline CDR1 reads SGHRS; CDR2 reads YFSETQ. CDR3 length equals 14 residues. V dropped 1 base and J dropped 0 bases, with 8 bases sitting between them. CDR3 protein: CASSLSGSSYEQYF. As DNA, the CDR3 is TGCGCCAGCAGCTTGTCTGGGAGCTCCTACGAGCAGTACTTC.

The genes are TRBV12-3 or TRBV12-4 and TRBJ1-6, with D perhaps matching TRBD1 (5 bases). V was trimmed by 8 bases and J by 7 bases, leaving 12 bases between them. This CDR3 comprises 13 residues. The CDR3: CASRRGSNSPLHF. The CDR3 bases are TGTGCCAGCCGTAGGGGCTCCAATTCACCCCTCCACTTT.

The J gene is TRBJ2-3, the V gene TRBV24-1, with 9 bases lining up with TRBD2. After removal of 6 bases from V and 1 base from J, the junction contained 1 base not matched to a gene. The V gene's germline CDR1 is KGHDR and CDR2 SFDVKD. The CDR3 totals 14 residues. As DNA, the CDR3 is TGTGCCACCAGTAGGACTAGCGGCACAGATACGCAGTATTTT. Its translation is CATSRTSGTDTQYF.

This clone was seen more than once but under ten times. The chain combines TRBV6-1 with TRBJ1-4; no clear D gene. CDR3 length: 15 residues. V dropped 2 bases and J dropped 4 bases, with 11 bases sitting between them. CDR1 MNHNS and CDR2 SASEGT come from the germline V gene. The CDR3 sequence: CASSESGRRNEKLFF. In DNA, the CDR3 is TGTGCCAGCAGTGAAAGCGGCAGGCGTAATGAAAAACTGTTTTTT.